These 27 T cell receptor beta chains were all obtained from the same sample, sequenced in a study of CD8 T cells in ankylosing spondylitis. TCRdb independently ran MiXCR on the 5' RACE reads; one entry per CDR3 protein. The table lists about 800,000 distinct CDR3 sequences, approximately 10% of them singletons. Study-level points and caveats: Apparently characteristic of ankylosing spondylitis blood was a TCR beta motif (about 8 highly homologous variants).

Their antigen targets remain unknown. Material: blood, either unsorted or a sorted T cell fraction (not recorded which). These receptor sequences come from a male donor with ankylosing spondylitis.

This clonotype was counted a few times. The rearrangement links TRBV5-1 to TRBJ2-7; perhaps TRBD2 as D (5 bases). This CDR3 has 15 residues. Trimming left V 4 bases short and J 2 bases short, with 16 bases between. Germline V lookup: CDR1 SGHRS, CDR2 YFSETQ. CDR3 DNA: TGCGCCAGCAGCCCCGGACCCACGGGGACCTACGAGCAGTACTTC. Its protein is CASSPGPTGTYEQYF.

This clonotype was recorded many times. The CDR3 sequence is CASSVAGAKGYEQYF. CDR3 DNA sequence: TGTGCCAGCAGTGTAGCGGGAGCAAAGGGCTACGAGCAGTACTTC. The chain couples TRBV6-1 to TRBJ2-7, with 9 bases identical to TRBD2. This CDR3 spans 15 amino acids. From germline, CDR1 is MNHNS and CDR2 SASEGT. V lost 4 bases to trimming and J lost 3 bases; unmatched junction nucleotides: 7.

The chain joins TRBV20-1 to TRBJ2-1, with 9 bases fitting TRBD2. The CDR3 contains 19 residues. Germline values: CDR1 DFQATT, CDR2 SNEGSKA (reference sequence). V gave up 0 bases and J gave up 0 bases; unmatched junction bases: 12. The CDR3 DNA follows: TGCAGTGCTAGAGATCCCAGCGGGGGGCACTGGGGCTCCTACAATGAGCAGTTCTTC. Translation: CSARDPSGGHWGSYNEQFF.

The chain joins TRBV5-5 to TRBJ2-1, with no clear D. This CDR3 spans 15 amino acids. V lost 4 bases and J lost 0, with 11 bases in between. Per germline, CDR1 SGHKS and CDR2 YYEKEE (reference sequence). CDR3 coding DNA: TGTGCCAGCAGCGCACAACCGGGCTCCTACAATGAGCAGTTCTTC. Translation: CASSAQPGSYNEQFF.

The rearrangement uses TRBV5-1 and TRBJ1-2, with a weak D call TRBD1 (6 bases). The ends were cut back, 5 bases at V and 4 bases at J, with 12 bases in the middle. CDR3 length: 13 residues. Germline loops: CDR1 SGHRS, CDR2 YFSETQ. CDR3 in amino acids: CASSTGPGYGYTF. CDR3 coding DNA: TGCGCCAGCAGTACAGGGCCTGGCTATGGCTACACCTTC.

The genes are TRBV9 and TRBJ1-2; tentatively, D is TRBD1 (5 bases). CDR3 length equals 16 residues. V was shortened by 7 bases and J by 8 bases, with 27 bases between the two germline ends. Germline loops: CDR1 SGDLS, CDR2 YYNGEE. The CDR3 nucleotides read TGTGCCAGCGCCCCTGCCTCGGGACGGCTCGATGGAGGCTACACCTTC. It specifies CASAPASGRLDGGYTF.

In this sample, this clonotype turned up a few times. The chain is built from TRBV5-1 and TRBJ2-3, with 12 bases matching TRBD2. CDR1 SGHRS and CDR2 YFSETQ come from the germline V gene. J gave up 5 bases and V 3 bases, and 4 bases lay outside the gene matches. The CDR3 is 15 residues long. The DNA of the CDR3 is TGCGCCAGCAGCTCTAGCGGGGGGGAGGAAGATACGCAGTATTTT. Encoded protein: CASSSSGGEEDTQYF.

The rearrangement links TRBV20-1 to TRBJ2-7, with 8 bases fitting TRBD1. The length of the CDR3 is 11 residues. The trim removed 6 bases at V and 2 bases at J, leaving 0 bases unmatched. CDR1 is DFQATT and CDR2 is SNEGSKA in the germline V gene (reference sequence). This chain's CDR3 is CSAGQAYEQYF. CDR3 DNA sequence: TGCAGTGCGGGACAGGCCTACGAGCAGTACTTC.

This clonotype occurred a few times. The genes are TRBV6-5 and TRBJ2-3, with D possibly being TRBD2 (6 bases). This CDR3 has 15 residues. The germline V gene encodes CDR1 MNHEY and CDR2 SVGAGI. V lost 7 bases and J lost 1, with 15 bases in between. CDR3 nucleotide sequence: TGTGCCAGCATTAAGGGAGGTGGCGGCACAGATACGCAGTATTTT. It specifies CASIKGGGGTDTQYF.

The genes are TRBV20-1 and TRBJ1-1; 7 bases align to TRBD1. The CDR3 runs 16 residues. Germline V CDR1 and CDR2: DFQATT, SNEGSKA (reference sequence). Trimming cost V 1 base and J 0 bases; bases outside gene matches: 8. The CDR3 loop reads CSARVGQLFMNTEAFF. CDR3 sequence (DNA): TGCAGTGCTAGAGTGGGACAGCTATTTATGAACACTGAAGCTTTCTTT.

This clonotype was recorded a few times. The genes are TRBV4-3 and TRBJ1-1, with 7 bases aligning to TRBD1. Germline values: CDR1 LGHNA, CDR2 YSLEER. The V segment lost 0 bases and the J segment 6 bases; nucleotides outside the gene matches: 4. There are 14 residues in the CDR3. CDR3 loop: CASSQDHGQAEAFF. For the CDR3, the DNA is TGCGCCAGCAGCCAAGATCATGGACAGGCTGAAGCTTTCTTT.

This clonotype was found a few times. CDR3 nucleotides: TGTGCCAGCAGTCTACCGGACAGGGTGGCAGATACGCAGTATTTT. Protein: CASSLPDRVADTQYF. The chain has TRBV6-2 or TRBV6-3 and TRBJ2-3, with 8 bases matching TRBD1. The germline V gene encodes CDR1 MNHEY and CDR2 SVGEGT. Unmatched junction bases numbered 8, after V lost 5 bases and J lost 4 bases. The length of the CDR3 is 15 residues.

This clonotype was recorded a few times. The chain is built from TRBV20-1 and TRBJ1-4; D call uncertain. This CDR3 is built from 15 residues. Germline CDR1 reads DFQATT; CDR2 reads SNEGSKA (reference sequence). The V end lost 3 bases, the J end lost 4 bases, and 15 bases lay between the germline ends. The CDR3 loop is CSARIFGRDNEKLFF. CDR3 bases: TGCAGTGCTAGGATCTTTGGCCGAGATAATGAAAAACTGTTTTTT.

There are many counts of this clonotype. The chain has TRBV20-1 and TRBJ1-5; TRBD1 matches 8 bases. Germline CDR1 DFQATT, CDR2 SNEGSKA (reference sequence). The CDR3 has 15 amino acids. V trimming: 5 bases; J trimming: 0 bases; junction bases outside the gene matches: 6. The CDR3 sequence is CSAPTGGFSNQPQHF. Here the CDR3 DNA reads TGCAGTGCTCCAACAGGGGGATTTAGCAATCAGCCCCAGCATTTT.

The J gene is TRBJ2-5, the V gene TRBV5-6; TRBD2 agrees at 8 bases. The ends lost 2 bases at V and 4 bases at J; junction bases unmatched: 7. There are 15 residues in the CDR3. Germline values: CDR1 SGHDT, CDR2 YYEEEE. CDR3 residues: CASSFRAGVGETQYF. CDR3 bases: TGTGCCAGCAGCTTTCGAGCGGGAGTCGGAGAGACCCAGTACTTC.

The CDR3 is CASSLSSGLNTEAFF. The DNA for the CDR3 is TGTGCCAGCAGCTTATCTTCGGGTCTGAACACTGAAGCTTTCTTT. This chain joins TRBV7-2 and TRBJ1-1; D gene unclear. The CDR3 length is 15 residues. The V gene's germline CDR1 is SGHTA and CDR2 FQGNSA. The ends were cut back, 2 bases at V and 0 bases at J, with 10 bases in the middle.

The V gene is TRBV4-3, the J gene TRBJ1-2; D may be TRBD1 (5 bases). The CDR3 sequence is 13 residues long. Germline values: CDR1 LGHNA, CDR2 YSLEER. Trimming took off 4 bases at V and 4 bases at J, with 10 bases between the two ends. The CDR3 reads CASSLLGAYGYTF. The CDR3 coding sequence is TGCGCCAGCAGCCTCCTTGGGGCCTATGGCTACACCTTC.

The chain carries TRBV7-6 and TRBJ2-3, with 10 bases lining up with TRBD2. J lost 0 bases, V lost 5 bases, and 5 bases had no gene match. CDR3 length: 16 residues. The germline gives CDR1 SGHVS, CDR2 FNYEAQ. The CDR3 DNA reads TGTGCCAGCAGCATCACTAGCGGGGCTAGCACAGATACGCAGTATTTT. It specifies CASSITSGASTDTQYF.

Notes on this clonotype: One end of the junction does not line up with germline, which may come from a read error. The chain joins TRBV7-9 to TRBJ2-1; no clear D gene. The CDR3 totals 14 residues. The V gene's germline CDR1 is SEHNR and CDR2 FQNEAQ (reference sequence). Here the CDR3 DNA reads TGTGCCAGCAGCTTAGAACTTAGCTACCATGAGCAGTTCTTC. Translation gives CASSLELSYHEQFF.

The chain recombines TRBV7-8 with TRBJ2-7, with D possibly TRBD1 on 6 matching bases. Deletions cut 3 bases from V and 2 bases from J, with 14 bases between. The germline V gene encodes CDR1 SGHVS and CDR2 FQNEAQ. The CDR3 length is 15 residues. CDR3 amino acids: CASSFTGSVTYEQYF. As DNA, the CDR3 is TGTGCCAGCAGCTTTACAGGGTCCGTAACCTACGAGCAGTACTTC.

This clonotype was counted only a few times. The chain links TRBV20-1 to TRBJ2-7; 10 nucleotides align to TRBD2. The CDR3 covers 16 residues. Germline V gene data show CDR1 as DFQATT and CDR2 as SNEGSKA (reference sequence). V lost 6 bases, J lost 3 bases, and 14 bases stayed unmatched. CDR3 sequence reads: CSAGPWTSGDSYEQYF. CDR3 nucleotides: TGCAGTGCAGGACCGTGGACTAGCGGAGACAGCTACGAGCAGTACTTC.

This clonotype was counted only a few times. The chain employs TRBV19 and TRBJ2-7; 8 nucleotides match TRBD2. In germline, CDR1 is LNHDA, CDR2 SQIVND (reference sequence). CDR3 length: 17 amino acids. After removal of 1 base from V and 5 bases from J, the junction contained 13 bases not matched to a gene. The CDR3 protein is CASSIAGFAGGPNEQYF. Here the CDR3 DNA reads TGTGCCAGTAGTATAGCGGGCTTCGCGGGAGGCCCCAACGAGCAGTACTTC.

The CDR3 DNA reads as TGTGCCACCAGCAGGGGCCTTAGGGGGCAAGAAGAAAAACTGTTTTTT. The encoded protein is CATSRGLRGQEEKLFF. This rearrangement joins TRBV15 to TRBJ1-4; 7 bases map to TRBD1. This CDR3 comprises 16 residues. Germline V gene data show CDR1 as LNHNV and CDR2 as YYDKDF (reference sequence). Trimming took 3 bases from V and 8 from J; bases not matched to a gene: 12.

This clonotype was observed a handful of times. The chain recombines TRBV4-2 with TRBJ2-3, with 13 nucleotides matching TRBD2. CDR1 is LGHNA, CDR2 YNFKEQ, per germline. V lost 1 base, J lost 0 bases, and 10 bases stayed unmatched. This CDR3 contains 20 residues. CDR3 amino acids: CASSQAGLAGVGSSTDTQYF. The CDR3 coding sequence is TGTGCCAGCAGCCAAGCCGGACTAGCGGGAGTCGGGAGTAGCACAGATACGCAGTATTTT.

As regards this clonotype: Relative to the germline gene, one junction end is altered; a read error may explain this. The chain has TRBV20-1 and TRBJ1-1; 11 nucleotides align to TRBD1. Germline CDR1 is DFQATT and CDR2 is SNEGSKA (reference sequence). The CDR3 is 13 residues long. The CDR3 coding sequence is TGCAGTGCTGGGGACAGGGGGGGACTAGGTTCATTTTTT. It specifies CSAGDRGGLGSFF.

This clonotype has a count of ten or more. The chain uses TRBV4-3 and TRBJ2-7; tentative D call: TRBD1 (5 bases). Trimming stripped 0 bases from V and 4 bases from J, with 16 bases between. The CDR3 runs to 16 residues. Germline V gene sequence: CDR1 LGHNA, CDR2 YSLEER. The CDR3 region is CASSQDWGSQLYEQYF. In DNA form, the CDR3 reads TGCGCCAGCAGCCAAGATTGGGGCAGTCAGTTGTACGAGCAGTACTTC.

CDR3 bases: TGTGCCAGCAGCTCCTCCGGGACTAGTACTGAGCAGTTCTTC. Protein product: CASSSSGTSTEQFF. This chain links TRBV11-3 with TRBJ2-1, with 8 bases matching TRBD2. In germline, CDR1 is SGHNT, CDR2 YENEEA. V dropped 4 bases and J dropped 9; count of bases not matched to a gene: 8. CDR3 length equals 14 residues.